This T cell receptor (beta chain) is drawn from a study of graft-versus-host responses after intestinal transplantation. Turning to the study itself: Transplant recipients had multivisceral, liver-intestinal, or isolated intestinal grafts. Anti-thymocyte globulin was used for induction in all recipients, who then took tacrolimus and steroids for approximately three years.

The table came from immunoSEQ multiplex PCR; TCRdb's copy has only in-frame clones and leaves some out. The table shows tens of thousands of clones, with around 87% occurring only once. The CDR3 contains 14 residues. Germline V CDR1 and CDR2: SGHTA, FQGNSA. Trimming cost V 4 bases and J 1 base; bases outside gene matches: 2. Intraepithelial and lamina propria lymphocytes were freed from processed graft tissue. Study-wide results and limits: Graft-donor T cell macrochimerism in patients accompanied high graft-versus-host to host-versus-graft clonal ratios in allografts.

A note on this clone: The target antigen is unknown. The sample contains more than one DNA sequence encoding this CDR3.

The material was ileum tissue, obtained less than 210 days after intestinal transplant. The TCR sequence derives from a human patient who received an intestinal transplant, so some T cells may come from the graft donor. V is TRBV7-2 and J is TRBJ2-7, with TRBD2 matching 9 bases. This chain's CDR3 is CASSWRGGSYEQYF. The CDR3 nucleotides read TGTGCCAGCAGCTGGCGGGGGGGATCCTACGAGCAGTACTTC.